Listed below are T cell receptor beta chains from one sample, sequenced in a study of blood T cell repertoires in COVID-19. The protocol was immunoSEQ multiplex PCR, while the TCRdb copy is restricted to in-frame clones and leaves out a portion. The data contain some 130,000 clones, approximately 78% of them singletons. Material: peripheral blood. The source of these receptors is a man in his fifties or sixties who had recovered from COVID-19. Both conserved end residues are part of each CDR3. The D gene is left open where the match is weak. Expanded clones get a size class; other rows say once, few or many, or leave the size out.

>TRBJ1-2|TRBD1|TRBV6-5|NA
TGTGCCAGCAGTACAGGGGGAATCTATGGCTACACCTTC
CASSTGGIYGYTF
>TRBJ2-2|NA|TRBV5-3|NA
TGTGCCAGAAGCTTGGGGACATCGCTAGGGTTATGGACCGGGGAGCTGTTTTTT
CARSLGTSLGLWTGELFF
>TRBJ1-2|NA|TRBV28|NA
TGTGCCAGCAGTTTAGTGGAGGGAGGAAACTATGGCTACACCTTC
CASSLVEGGNYGYTF
>TRBJ1-5|TRBD1|TRBV9|NA
TGTGCCAGCAGCGGAGACAGGGTCGGTCAGCCCCAGCATTTT
CASSGDRVGQPQHF
>TRBJ1-1|TRBD1|TRBV5-4|NA
TGTGCCAGCAGCGTGGGGACAGAGAACACTGAAGCTTTCTTT
CASSVGTENTEAFF
>TRBJ1-6|NA|TRBV11-3|NA
TGTGCCAGCAGCTTAGGATCAGTGAATTCACCCCTCCACTTT
CASSLGSVNSPLHF
>TRBJ2-7|TRBD2|TRBV28|NA
TGTGCCAGCAGACCCGGGACTAGCGGCCTCTACGAGCAGTACTTC
CASRPGTSGLYEQYF
>TRBJ2-7|TRBD2|TRBV30|NA
TGTGCCTGGACCTCCGGGAGGGCTCCTACCTACGAGCAGTACTTC
CAWTSGRAPTYEQYF
>TRBJ2-7|TRBD1|TRBV4-3|NA
TGCGCCAGCAGCCAAGTGAACACAGGGGTCCACGAGCAGTACTTC
CASSQVNTGVHEQYF
>TRBJ2-3|TRBD1|TRBV28|NA
TGTGCCAGCAGTTTGGGACAGGGAACCGATACGCAGTATTTT
CASSLGQGTDTQYF
>TRBJ1-5|NA|TRBV7-2|NA
TGTGCCAGCAGCTTAGATCCTAATCAGCCCCAGCATTTT
CASSLDPNQPQHF
>TRBJ1-6|NA|TRBV2|NA
TGTGCCAGCACCAATCGCGGGGCCGGGGATTCACCCCTCCACTTT
CASTNRGAGDSPLHF
>TRBJ1-1|NA|TRBV5-1|NA
TGCGCCAGCAGCCCCGTGTTCAGGGGGAACACTGAAGCTTTCTTT
CASSPVFRGNTEAFF
>TRBJ1-1|TRBD1|TRBV7-3|NA
TGTGCCAGCAGCTTAAGTTGGCAGGGGGCCGCTTTCTTT
CASSLSWQGAAFF
>TRBJ2-3|TRBD1|TRBV18|few
TGTGCCAGCTCACCAGGACAGGGGGCTGCAGATACGCAGTATTTT
CASSPGQGAADTQYF
>TRBJ2-7|NA|TRBV5-5|NA
TGTGCCAGCACCTGGGGGGGCGCTGGGGCCAAGCAGTACTTC
CASTWGGAGAKQYF
>TRBJ1-1|NA|TRBV28|NA
TGTGCCAGCAGTTTATCTCGGACTGAAGCTTTCTTT
CASSLSRTEAFF
>TRBJ2-2|TRBD1|TRBV5-5|NA
TGTGCCAGCAGAAGGACACAGGGGGTCACCGGGGAGCTGTTTTTT
CASRRTQGVTGELFF
>TRBJ2-1|TRBD2|TRBV11-2|few
TGTGCCAGCGGAATTTTAGCGGGAGGGGGGCTCTACAATGAGCAGTTCTTC
CASGILAGGGLYNEQFF
>TRBJ1-1|NA|TRBV28|NA
TGTGCCAGCAGGCACGGACAGAGGGTCACTGAAGCTTTCTTT
CASRHGQRVTEAFF
>TRBJ2-1|NA|TRBV21-1|NA
TGTGCCAGCAGCATAGGCGGGAGCTCCTACAATGAGCAGTTCTTC
CASSIGGSSYNEQFF
>TRBJ2-1|TRBD2|TRBV9|few
TGTGCCAGCAGCGTAGGCTCTAGCGGGAGTTACAATGAGCAGTTCTTC
CASSVGSSGSYNEQFF
>TRBJ2-3|TRBD2|TRBV7-2|NA
TGTGCCAGCAGCTCCGTAGTGGGTTGGGCGGGAGAGTCCCCAGATACGCAGTATTTT
CASSSVVGWAGESPDTQYF
>TRBJ2-1|TRBD2|TRBV19|once
TGTGCCAGTAGCCTGGGGACTAGCGGGAGCTCCTACAATGAGCAGTTCTTC
CASSLGTSGSSYNEQFF
>TRBJ2-1|NA|TRBV7-2|NA
TGTGCCAGCAGCACCCGACGGCCAGGAAACAATGAGCAGTTCTTC
CASSTRRPGNNEQFF
>TRBJ2-2|NA|TRBV9|many
TGTGCCAGCAGCGTAGCCCCCGGGTTCACCGGGGAGCTGTTTTTT
CASSVAPGFTGELFF
>TRBJ1-2|NA|TRBV19|NA
TGTGCCAGTAGTATTAGTACAGGGTTCTATGGCTACACCTTC
CASSISTGFYGYTF
>TRBJ2-7|TRBD2|TRBV9|NA
TGTGCCAGCAGCCCCGAGGGACTAGCGGTCTACGAGCAGTACTTC
CASSPEGLAVYEQYF
>TRBJ1-5|NA|TRBV6-2/TRBV6-3|NA
TGTGCCAGCAGTTACTCGAAACAGGGTTCATTAGGCAATCAGCCCCAGCATTTT
CASSYSKQGSLGNQPQHF
>TRBJ2-3|TRBD2|TRBV5-1|NA
TGCGCCAGCAGCTTGGGAGTAGCGGGGGGCGCAGATACGCAGTATTTT
CASSLGVAGGADTQYF
>TRBJ2-2|TRBD2|TRBV29-1|NA
TGCAGCGTTGAGGGACTAGAGAACACCGGGGAGCTGTTTTTT
CSVEGLENTGELFF
>TRBJ2-2|TRBD1|TRBV18|NA
TGTGCCAGCTCCCTGGACAGGGCCGCCGGGGAGCTGTTTTTT
CASSLDRAAGELFF
>TRBJ1-2|NA|TRBV7-9|NA
TGTGCCAGCAGCTTCGACAGTTTTTATGGCTACACCTTC
CASSFDSFYGYTF
>TRBJ2-6|TRBD1|TRBV28|NA
TGTGCCAGCAGCACCAACCGGAGGACAGGGTCCGGGGCCAACGTCCTGACTTTC
CASSTNRRTGSGANVLTF
>TRBJ2-7|NA|TRBV5-4|once
TGTGCCAGCAGCCCGGGTCAAACCTACGAGCAGTACTTC
CASSPGQTYEQYF
>TRBJ1-5|NA|TRBV4-3|once
TGCGCCAGCAGCCAAGGACTGCGGCAGCCCCAGCATTTT
CASSQGLRQPQHF
>TRBJ2-3|TRBD2|TRBV28|NA
TGTGCCAGCAGAGCGGGAGGGCCCACAGATACGCAGTATTTT
CASRAGGPTDTQYF
>TRBJ1-2|TRBD1|TRBV5-6|NA
TGTGCCAGCAGCCCAGAGACAGGGCGGGGAGGCTACACCTTC
CASSPETGRGGYTF
>TRBJ1-2|TRBD1|TRBV7-2|few
TGTGCCAGCAGCCACCAACAGGGGCGGGACTATGGCTACACCTTC
CASSHQQGRDYGYTF
>TRBJ2-1|NA|TRBV4-3|NA
TGCGCCAGCAGCCAAGTTTTTAGCTATCCCCAGTTCTTC
CASSQVFSYPQFF
>TRBJ1-1|NA|TRBV28|NA
TGTGCCAGCAGGGCAGGACAGTTGAACACTGAAGCTTTCTTT
CASRAGQLNTEAFF